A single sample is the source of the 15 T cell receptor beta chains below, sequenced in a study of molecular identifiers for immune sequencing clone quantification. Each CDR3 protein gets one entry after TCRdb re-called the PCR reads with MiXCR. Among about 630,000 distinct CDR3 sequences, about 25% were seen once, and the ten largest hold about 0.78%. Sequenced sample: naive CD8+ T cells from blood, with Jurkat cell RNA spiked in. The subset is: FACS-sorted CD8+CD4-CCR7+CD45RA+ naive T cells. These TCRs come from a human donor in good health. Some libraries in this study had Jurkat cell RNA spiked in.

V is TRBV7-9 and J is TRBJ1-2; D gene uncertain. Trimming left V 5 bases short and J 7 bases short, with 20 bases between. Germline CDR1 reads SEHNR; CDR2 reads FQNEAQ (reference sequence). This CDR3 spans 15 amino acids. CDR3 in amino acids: CASSHNPGTPPGYTF. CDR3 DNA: TGTGCCAGCAGCCACAATCCGGGAACCCCTCCTGGCTACACCTTC.

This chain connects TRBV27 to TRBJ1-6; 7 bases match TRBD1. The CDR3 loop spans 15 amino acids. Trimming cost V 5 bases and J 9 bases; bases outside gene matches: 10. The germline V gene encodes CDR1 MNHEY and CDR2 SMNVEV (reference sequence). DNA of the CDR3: TGTGCCAGCAGTATGCGGACAGGTCTCACTTCACCCCTCCACTTT. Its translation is CASSMRTGLTSPLHF.

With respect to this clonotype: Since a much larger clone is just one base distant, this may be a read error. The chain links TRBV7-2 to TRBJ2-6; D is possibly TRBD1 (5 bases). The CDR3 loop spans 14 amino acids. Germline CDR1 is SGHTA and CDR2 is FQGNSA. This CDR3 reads CASKDFTGANVLPF. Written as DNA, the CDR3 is TGTGCCAGCAAAGACTTTACTGGGGCCAACGTCCTGCCTTTC.

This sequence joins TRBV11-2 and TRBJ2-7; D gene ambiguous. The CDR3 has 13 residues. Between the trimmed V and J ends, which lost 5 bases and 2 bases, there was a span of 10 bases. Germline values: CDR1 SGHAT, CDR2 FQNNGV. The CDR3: CASSAASAYEQYF. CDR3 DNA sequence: TGTGCCAGCAGCGCGGCTTCGGCCTACGAGCAGTACTTC.

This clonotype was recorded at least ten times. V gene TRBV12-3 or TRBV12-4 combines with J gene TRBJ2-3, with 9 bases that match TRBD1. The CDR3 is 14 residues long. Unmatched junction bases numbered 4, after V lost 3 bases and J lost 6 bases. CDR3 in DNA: TGTGCCAGCAGTTTGGGGACAGGGTTGGATACGCAGTATTTT. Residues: CASSLGTGLDTQYF.

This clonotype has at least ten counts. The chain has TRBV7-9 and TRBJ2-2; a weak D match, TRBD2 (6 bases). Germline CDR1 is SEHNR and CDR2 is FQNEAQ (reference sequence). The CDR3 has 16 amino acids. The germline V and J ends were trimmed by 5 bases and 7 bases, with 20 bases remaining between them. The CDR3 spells CASSPPATSYGGELFF. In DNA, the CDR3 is TGTGCCAGCAGCCCTCCAGCTACTAGCTACGGCGGGGAGCTGTTTTTT.

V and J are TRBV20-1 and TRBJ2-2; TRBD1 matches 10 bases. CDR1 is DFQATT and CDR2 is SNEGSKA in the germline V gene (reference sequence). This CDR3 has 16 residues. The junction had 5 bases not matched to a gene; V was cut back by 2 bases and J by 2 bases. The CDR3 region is CSARLRQGANTGELFF. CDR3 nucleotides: TGCAGTGCTAGACTACGACAGGGGGCCAACACCGGGGAGCTGTTTTTT.

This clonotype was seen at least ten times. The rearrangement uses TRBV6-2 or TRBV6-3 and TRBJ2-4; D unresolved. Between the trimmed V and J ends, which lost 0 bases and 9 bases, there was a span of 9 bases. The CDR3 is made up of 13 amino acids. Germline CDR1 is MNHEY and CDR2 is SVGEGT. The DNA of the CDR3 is TGTGCCAGCAGTTACTCACGGGTTTCCATTCAGTACTTC. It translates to CASSYSRVSIQYF.

CDR3 in DNA: TGTGCCAGCAGAACGGGGATTGAAGCTTTCTTT. Amino acid sequence: CASRTGIEAFF. The chain couples TRBV27 to TRBJ1-1; D is unresolved. The germline V gene has CDR1 MNHEY and CDR2 SMNVEV (reference sequence). Trimming stripped 6 bases from V and 7 bases from J, with 9 bases between. CDR3 length equals 11 residues.

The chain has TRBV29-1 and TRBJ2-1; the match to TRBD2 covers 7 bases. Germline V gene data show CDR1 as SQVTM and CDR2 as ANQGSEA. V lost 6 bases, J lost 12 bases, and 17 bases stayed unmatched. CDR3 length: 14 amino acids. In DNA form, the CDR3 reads TGCAGCGTCGAGCCGAGGCTGGCGGGAGATGCGCAGTTCTTC. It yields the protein CSVEPRLAGDAQFF.

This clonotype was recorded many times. The CDR3 bases are TGTGCCAGCAGCTTTAATACCCGCGGGGCAGAAACAGATACGCAGTATTTT. This gives the protein CASSFNTRGAETDTQYF. The gene calls are TRBV7-6 and TRBJ2-3, with a tentative D call TRBD2 (6 bases). Trimming took 3 bases from V and 3 from J, leaving 19 bases between them. The CDR3 runs to 17 residues. Germline CDR1 and CDR2: SGHVS and FNYEAQ.

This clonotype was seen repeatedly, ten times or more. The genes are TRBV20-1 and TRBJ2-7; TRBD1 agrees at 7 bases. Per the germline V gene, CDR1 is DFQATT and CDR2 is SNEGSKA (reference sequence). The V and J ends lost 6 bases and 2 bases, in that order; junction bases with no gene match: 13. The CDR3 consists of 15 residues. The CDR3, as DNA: TGCAGTGCCCCGCCCCGGGACAGACCAACCTACGAGCAGTACTTC. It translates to CSAPPRDRPTYEQYF.

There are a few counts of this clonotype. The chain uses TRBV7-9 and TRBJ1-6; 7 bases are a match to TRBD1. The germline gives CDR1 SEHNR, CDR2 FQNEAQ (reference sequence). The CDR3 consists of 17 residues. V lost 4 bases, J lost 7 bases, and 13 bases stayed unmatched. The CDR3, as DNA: TGTGCCAGCAGCTCAGAACTTAGACAGGGAACGAATTCACCCCTCCACTTT. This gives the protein CASSSELRQGTNSPLHF.

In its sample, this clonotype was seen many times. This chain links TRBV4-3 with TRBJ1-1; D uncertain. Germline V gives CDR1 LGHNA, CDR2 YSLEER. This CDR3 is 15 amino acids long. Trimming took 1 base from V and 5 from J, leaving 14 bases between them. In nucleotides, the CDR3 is TGCGCCAGCAGCCAAGCGGTCAGTCTAGGGACTGAAGCTTTCTTT. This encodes CASSQAVSLGTEAFF.

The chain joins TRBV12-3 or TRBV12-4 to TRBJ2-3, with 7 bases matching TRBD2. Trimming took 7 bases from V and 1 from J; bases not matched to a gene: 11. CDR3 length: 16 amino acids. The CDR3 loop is CASTPLGGMGTDTQYF. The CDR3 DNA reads TGTGCCAGCACTCCCCTGGGGGGGATGGGCACAGATACGCAGTATTTT.